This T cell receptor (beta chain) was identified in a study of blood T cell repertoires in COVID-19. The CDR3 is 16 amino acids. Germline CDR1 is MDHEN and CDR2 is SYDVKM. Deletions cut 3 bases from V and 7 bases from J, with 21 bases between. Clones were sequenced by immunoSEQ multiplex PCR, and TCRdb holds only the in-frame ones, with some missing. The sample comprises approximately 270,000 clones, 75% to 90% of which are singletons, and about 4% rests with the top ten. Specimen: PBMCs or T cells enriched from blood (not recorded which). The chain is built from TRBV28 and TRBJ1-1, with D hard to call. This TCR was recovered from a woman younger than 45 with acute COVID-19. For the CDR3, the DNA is TGTGCCAGCAGTTTCCTTACAACCAAAAGACGGAGTGAAGCTTTCTTT. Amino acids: CASSFLTTKRRSEAFF. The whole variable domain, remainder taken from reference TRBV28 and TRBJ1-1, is DVKVTQSSRYLVKRTGEKVFLECVQDMDHENMFWYRQDPGLGLRLIYFSYDVKMKEKGDIPEGYSVSREKKERFSLILESASTNQTSMYLCASSFLTTKRRSEAFFGQGTRLTVV.